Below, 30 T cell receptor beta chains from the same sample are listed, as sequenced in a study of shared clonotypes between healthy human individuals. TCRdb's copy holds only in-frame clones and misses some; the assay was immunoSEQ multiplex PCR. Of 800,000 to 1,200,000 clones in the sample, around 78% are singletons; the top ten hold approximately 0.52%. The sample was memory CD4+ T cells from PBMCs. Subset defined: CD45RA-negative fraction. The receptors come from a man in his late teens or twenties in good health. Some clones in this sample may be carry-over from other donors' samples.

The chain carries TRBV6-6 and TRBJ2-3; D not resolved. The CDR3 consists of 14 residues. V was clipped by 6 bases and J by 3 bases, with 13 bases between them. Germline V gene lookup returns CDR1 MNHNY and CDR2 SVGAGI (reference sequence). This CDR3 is CASSATLRTDTQYF. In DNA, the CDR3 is TGTGCCAGCAGCGCCACTCTCAGGACAGATACGCAGTATTTT.

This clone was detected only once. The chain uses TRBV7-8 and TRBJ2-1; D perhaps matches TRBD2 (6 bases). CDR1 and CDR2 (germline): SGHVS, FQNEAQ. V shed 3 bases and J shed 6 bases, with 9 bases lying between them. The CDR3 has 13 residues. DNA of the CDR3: TGTGCCAGCAGCTTTTGGGACTCCAATGAGCAGTTCTTC. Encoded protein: CASSFWDSNEQFF.

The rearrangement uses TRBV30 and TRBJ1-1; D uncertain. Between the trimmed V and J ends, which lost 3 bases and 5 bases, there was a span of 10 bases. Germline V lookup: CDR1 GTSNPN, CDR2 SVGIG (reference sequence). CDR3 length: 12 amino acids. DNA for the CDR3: TGTGCCTGGAGGGGAACGGCAACTGAAGCTTTCTTT. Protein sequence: CAWRGTATEAFF. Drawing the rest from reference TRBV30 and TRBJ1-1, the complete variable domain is SQTIHQWPATLVQPVGSPLSLECTVEGTSNPNLYWYRQAAGRGLQLLFYSVGIGQISSEVPQNLSASRPQDRQFILSSKKLLLSDSGFYLCAWRGTATEAFFGQGTRLTVV.

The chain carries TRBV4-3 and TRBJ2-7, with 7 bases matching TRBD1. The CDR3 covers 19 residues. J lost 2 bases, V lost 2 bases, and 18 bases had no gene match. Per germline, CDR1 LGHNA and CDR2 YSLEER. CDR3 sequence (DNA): TGCGCCAGCAGCCAAAAAGTTGGGACAGACAGGGCGGAACCCTACGAGCAGTACTTC. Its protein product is CASSQKVGTDRAEPYEQYF.

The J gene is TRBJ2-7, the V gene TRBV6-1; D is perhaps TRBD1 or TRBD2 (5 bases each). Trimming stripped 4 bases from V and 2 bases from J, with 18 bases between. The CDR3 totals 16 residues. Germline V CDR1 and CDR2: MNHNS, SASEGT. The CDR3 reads CASSAPLGTLAYEQYF. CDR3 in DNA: TGTGCCAGCAGTGCCCCCCTGGGGACCTTAGCCTACGAGCAGTACTTC.

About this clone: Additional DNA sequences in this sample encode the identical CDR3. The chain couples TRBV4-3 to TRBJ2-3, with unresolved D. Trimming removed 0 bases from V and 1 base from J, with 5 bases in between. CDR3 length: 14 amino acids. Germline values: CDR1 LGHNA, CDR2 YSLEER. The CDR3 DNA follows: TGCGCCAGCAGCCAAGACCCCGGCACAGATACGCAGTATTTT. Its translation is CASSQDPGTDTQYF.

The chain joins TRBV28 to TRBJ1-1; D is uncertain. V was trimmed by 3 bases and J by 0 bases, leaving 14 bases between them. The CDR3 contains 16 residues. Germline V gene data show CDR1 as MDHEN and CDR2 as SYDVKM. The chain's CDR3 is CASSFRPSALNTEAFF. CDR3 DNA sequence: TGTGCCAGCAGTTTTAGGCCGTCAGCCTTGAACACTGAAGCTTTCTTT. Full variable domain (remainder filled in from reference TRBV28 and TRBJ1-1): DVKVTQSSRYLVKRTGEKVFLECVQDMDHENMFWYRQDPGLGLRLIYFSYDVKMKEKGDIPEGYSVSREKKERFSLILESASTNQTSMYLCASSFRPSALNTEAFFGQGTRLTVV.

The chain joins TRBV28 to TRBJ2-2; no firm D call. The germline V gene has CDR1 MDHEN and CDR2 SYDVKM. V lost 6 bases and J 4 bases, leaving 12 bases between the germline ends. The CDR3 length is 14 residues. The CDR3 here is CASREELITGELFF. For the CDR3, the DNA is TGTGCCAGCAGGGAAGAACTTATCACCGGGGAGCTGTTTTTT.

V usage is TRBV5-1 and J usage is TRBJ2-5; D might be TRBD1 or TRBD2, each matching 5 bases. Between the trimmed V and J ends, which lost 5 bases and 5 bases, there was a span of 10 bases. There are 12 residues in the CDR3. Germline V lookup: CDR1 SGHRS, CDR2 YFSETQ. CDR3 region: CASRGDGETQYF. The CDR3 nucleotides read TGCGCCAGCAGGGGGGATGGGGAGACCCAGTACTTC.

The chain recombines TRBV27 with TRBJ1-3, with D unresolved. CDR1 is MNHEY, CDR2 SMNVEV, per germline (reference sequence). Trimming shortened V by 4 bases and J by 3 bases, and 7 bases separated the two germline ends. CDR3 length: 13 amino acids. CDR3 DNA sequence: TGTGCCAGCAGTTCTCGGGGTGGAAACACCATATATTTT. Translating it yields CASSSRGGNTIYF.

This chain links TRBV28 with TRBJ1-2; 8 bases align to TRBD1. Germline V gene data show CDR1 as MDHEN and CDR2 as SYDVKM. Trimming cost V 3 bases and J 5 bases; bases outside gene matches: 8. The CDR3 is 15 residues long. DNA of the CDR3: TGTGCCAGCAGTTTTATCCGCGGGACAGGATATGGCTACACCTTC. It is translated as CASSFIRGTGYGYTF.

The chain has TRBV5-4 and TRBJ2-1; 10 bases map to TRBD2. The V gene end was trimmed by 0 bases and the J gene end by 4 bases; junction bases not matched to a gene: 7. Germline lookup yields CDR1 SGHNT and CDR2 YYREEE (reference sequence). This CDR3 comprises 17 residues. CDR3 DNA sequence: TGTGCCAGCAGCTTGGGGGGAGGGACTAGCGAGTACAATGAGCAGTTCTTC. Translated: CASSLGGGTSEYNEQFF.

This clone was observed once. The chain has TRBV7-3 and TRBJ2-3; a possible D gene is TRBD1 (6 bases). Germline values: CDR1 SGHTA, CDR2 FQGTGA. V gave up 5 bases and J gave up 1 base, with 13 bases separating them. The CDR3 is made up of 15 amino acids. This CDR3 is CASSLTGTRTDTQYF. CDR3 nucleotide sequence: TGTGCCAGCAGCCTGACCGGGACACGCACAGATACGCAGTATTTT.

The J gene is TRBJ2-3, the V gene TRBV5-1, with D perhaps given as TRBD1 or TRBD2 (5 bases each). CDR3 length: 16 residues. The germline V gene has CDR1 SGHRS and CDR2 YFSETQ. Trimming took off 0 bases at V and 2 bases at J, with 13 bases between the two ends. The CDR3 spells CASSLGLGRITDTQYF. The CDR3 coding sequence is TGCGCCAGCAGCTTGGGACTGGGACGAATCACAGATACGCAGTATTTT.

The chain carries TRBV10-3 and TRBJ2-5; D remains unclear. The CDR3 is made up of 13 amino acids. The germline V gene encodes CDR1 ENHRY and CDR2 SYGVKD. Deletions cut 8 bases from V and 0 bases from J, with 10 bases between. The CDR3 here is CAISSRNQETQYF. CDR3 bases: TGTGCCATCTCCAGCAGGAACCAAGAGACCCAGTACTTC.

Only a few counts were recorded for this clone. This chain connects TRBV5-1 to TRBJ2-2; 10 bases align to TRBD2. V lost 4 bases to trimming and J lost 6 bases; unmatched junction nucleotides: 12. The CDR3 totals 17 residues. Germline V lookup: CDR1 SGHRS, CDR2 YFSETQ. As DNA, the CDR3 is TGCGCCAGCAGCGACAGGGTCCTAGCGGGAGCCCCCGGGGAGCTGTTTTTT. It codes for CASSDRVLAGAPGELFF.

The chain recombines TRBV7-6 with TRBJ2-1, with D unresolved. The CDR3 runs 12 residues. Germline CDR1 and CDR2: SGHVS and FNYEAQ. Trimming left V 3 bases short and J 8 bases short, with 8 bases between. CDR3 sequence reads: CASSFNADEQFF. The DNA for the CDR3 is TGTGCCAGCAGCTTCAATGCGGATGAGCAGTTCTTC.

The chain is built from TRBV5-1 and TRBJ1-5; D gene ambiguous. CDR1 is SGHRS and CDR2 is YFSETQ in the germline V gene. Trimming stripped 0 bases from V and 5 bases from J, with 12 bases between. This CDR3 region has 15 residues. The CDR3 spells CASSLEGGFYQPQHF. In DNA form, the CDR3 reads TGCGCCAGCAGCTTGGAGGGAGGGTTTTATCAGCCCCAGCATTTT.

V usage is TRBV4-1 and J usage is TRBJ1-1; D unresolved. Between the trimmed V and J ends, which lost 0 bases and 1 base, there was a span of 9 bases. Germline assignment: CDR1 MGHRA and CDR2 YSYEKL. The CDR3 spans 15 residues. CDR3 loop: CASSQDPGRNTEAFF. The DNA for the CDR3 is TGCGCCAGCAGCCAAGATCCAGGACGGAACACTGAAGCTTTCTTT.

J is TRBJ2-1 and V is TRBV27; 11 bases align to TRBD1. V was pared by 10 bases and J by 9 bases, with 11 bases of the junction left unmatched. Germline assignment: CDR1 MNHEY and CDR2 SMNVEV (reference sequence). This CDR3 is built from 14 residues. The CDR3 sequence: CATRRGQGVGEQFF. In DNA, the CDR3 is TGTGCCACCCGACGGGGACAGGGGGTTGGTGAGCAGTTCTTC.

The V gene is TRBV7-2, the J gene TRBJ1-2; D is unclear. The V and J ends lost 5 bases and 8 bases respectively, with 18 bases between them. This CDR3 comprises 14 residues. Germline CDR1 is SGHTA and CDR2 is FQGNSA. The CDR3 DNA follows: TGTGCCAGCAGCCCGGATAAGGGCCCACGAGGCTACACCTTC. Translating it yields CASSPDKGPRGYTF.

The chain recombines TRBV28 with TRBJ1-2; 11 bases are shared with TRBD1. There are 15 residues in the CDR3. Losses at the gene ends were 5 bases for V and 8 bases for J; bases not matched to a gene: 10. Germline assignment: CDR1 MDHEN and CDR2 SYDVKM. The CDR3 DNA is TGTGCCAGCAGTCACCGGGACAGGGGGTCAGAGGGCTACACCTTC. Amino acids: CASSHRDRGSEGYTF.

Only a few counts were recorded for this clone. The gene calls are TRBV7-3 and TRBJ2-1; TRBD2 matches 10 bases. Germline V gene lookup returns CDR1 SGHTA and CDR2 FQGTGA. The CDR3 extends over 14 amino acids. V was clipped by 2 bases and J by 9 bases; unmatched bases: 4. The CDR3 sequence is CASSLSSGSGEQFF. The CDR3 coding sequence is TGTGCCAGCAGCTTATCTAGCGGGAGTGGTGAGCAGTTCTTC.

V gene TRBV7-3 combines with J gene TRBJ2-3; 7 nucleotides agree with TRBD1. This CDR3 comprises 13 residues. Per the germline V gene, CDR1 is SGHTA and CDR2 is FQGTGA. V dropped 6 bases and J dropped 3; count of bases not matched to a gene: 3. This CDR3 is CASSRQGTDTQYF. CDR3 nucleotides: TGTGCCAGCAGTCGACAGGGTACAGATACGCAGTATTTT.

The CDR3 spells CASSGTSGSVETQYF. Here the CDR3 DNA reads TGTGCCAGCAGCGGAACTTCGGGATCTGTCGAGACCCAGTACTTC. The genes are TRBV9 and TRBJ2-5, with a possible D match to TRBD2 (5 bases). The length of the CDR3 is 15 residues. The V gene's germline CDR1 is SGDLS and CDR2 YYNGEE. Between the trimmed V and J ends, which lost 3 bases and 5 bases, there was a span of 17 bases.

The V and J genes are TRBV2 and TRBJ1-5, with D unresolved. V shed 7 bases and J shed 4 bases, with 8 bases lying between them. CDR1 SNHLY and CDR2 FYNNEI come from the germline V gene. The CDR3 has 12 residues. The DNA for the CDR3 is TGTGCCAGCAAGGGAAATAATCAGCCCCAGCATTTT. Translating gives CASKGNNQPQHF.

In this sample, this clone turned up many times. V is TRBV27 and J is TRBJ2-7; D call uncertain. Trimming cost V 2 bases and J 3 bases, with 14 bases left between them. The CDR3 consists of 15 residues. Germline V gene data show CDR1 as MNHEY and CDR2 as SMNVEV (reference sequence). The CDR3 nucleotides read TGTGCCAGCAGTTTAAGTTTTGGTTGGGGCTACGAGCAGTACTTC. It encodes CASSLSFGWGYEQYF.

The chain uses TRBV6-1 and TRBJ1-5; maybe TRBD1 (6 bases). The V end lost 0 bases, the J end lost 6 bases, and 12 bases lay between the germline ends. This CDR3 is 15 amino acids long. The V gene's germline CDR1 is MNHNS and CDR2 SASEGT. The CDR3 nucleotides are TGTGCCAGCAGTGAAGCGAGCAGGGGAATTCAGCCCCAGCATTTT. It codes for CASSEASRGIQPQHF.

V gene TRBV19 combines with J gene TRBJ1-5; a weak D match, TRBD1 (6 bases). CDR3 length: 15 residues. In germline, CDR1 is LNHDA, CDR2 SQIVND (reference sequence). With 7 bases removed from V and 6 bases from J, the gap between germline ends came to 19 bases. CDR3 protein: CASKVGGGASQPQHF. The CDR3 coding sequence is TGTGCCAGTAAAGTAGGAGGGGGGGCGAGTCAGCCCCAGCATTTT.

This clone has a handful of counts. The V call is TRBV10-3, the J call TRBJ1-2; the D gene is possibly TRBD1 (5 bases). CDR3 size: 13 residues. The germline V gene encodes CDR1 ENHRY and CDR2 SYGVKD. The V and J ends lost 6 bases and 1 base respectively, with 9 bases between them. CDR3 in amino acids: CAISPDINYGYTF. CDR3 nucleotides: TGTGCCATCAGCCCGGACATTAACTATGGCTACACCTTC.